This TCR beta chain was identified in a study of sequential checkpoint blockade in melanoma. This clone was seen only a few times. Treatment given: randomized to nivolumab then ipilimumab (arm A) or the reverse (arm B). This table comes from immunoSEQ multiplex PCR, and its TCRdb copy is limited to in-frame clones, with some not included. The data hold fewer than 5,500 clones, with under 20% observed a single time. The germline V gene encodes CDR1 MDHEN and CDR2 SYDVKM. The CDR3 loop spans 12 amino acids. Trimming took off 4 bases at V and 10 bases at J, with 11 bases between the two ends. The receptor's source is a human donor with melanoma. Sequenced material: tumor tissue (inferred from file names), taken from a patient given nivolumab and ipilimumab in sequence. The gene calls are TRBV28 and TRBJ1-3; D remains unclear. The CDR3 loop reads CASSSGRRTIYF. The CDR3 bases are TGTGCCAGCAGTTCTGGACGGAGGACCATATATTTT.